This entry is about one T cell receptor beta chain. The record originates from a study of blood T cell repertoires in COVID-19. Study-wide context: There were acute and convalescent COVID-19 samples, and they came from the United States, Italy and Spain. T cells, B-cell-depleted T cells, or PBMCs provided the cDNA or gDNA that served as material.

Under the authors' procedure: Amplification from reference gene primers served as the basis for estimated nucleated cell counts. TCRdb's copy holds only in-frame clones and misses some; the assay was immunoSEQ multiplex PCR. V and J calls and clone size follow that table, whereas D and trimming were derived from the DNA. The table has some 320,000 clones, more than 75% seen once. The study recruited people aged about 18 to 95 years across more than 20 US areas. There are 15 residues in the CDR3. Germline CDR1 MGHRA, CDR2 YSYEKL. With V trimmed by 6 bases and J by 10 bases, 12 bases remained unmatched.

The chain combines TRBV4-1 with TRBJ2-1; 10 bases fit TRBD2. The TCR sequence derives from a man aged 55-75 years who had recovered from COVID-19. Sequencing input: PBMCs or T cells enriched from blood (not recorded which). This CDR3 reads CASSRLGTSVEEQFF. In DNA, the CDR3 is TGCGCCAGCAGTCGCCTCGGGACTAGCGTAGAGGAGCAGTTCTTC.